The T cell receptor (beta chain) under discussion was sequenced for a study of technical replicates of blood from four donors. This CDR3 has 12 amino acids. The ends were cut back, 4 bases at V and 6 bases at J, with 9 bases in the middle. Per germline, CDR1 GTSNPN and CDR2 SVGIG (reference sequence). Generated by immunoSEQ multiplex PCR, the TCRdb table keeps only in-frame clones and is missing some. This sample yields approximately 60,000 clones, of which approximately 86% are seen a single time; approximately 5.1% belongs to the top ten. The rearrangement joins TRBV30 to TRBJ2-2, with a possible D match to TRBD2 (5 bases). Sample: PBMCs. This TCR was sampled from a human donor in good health. Some clones in this sample may be carry-over from other donors' samples. The CDR3 sequence: CAWNLAPGELFF. Here the CDR3 DNA reads TGTGCCTGGAACCTAGCACCCGGGGAGCTGTTTTTT.